This T cell receptor beta chain was sequenced in a study of CXCR3-negative and CXCR3-positive naive CD8 T cells. UMI-labeled TRB cDNA libraries were prepared by 5' RACE. Each CDR3 protein gets one entry in TCRdb, which reprocessed the 5' RACE reads and gives no DNA. This repertoire comprises 65,000 to 95,000 distinct CDR3 sequences; its ten largest clones make up 1.6%. CDR3 length: 16 amino acids. The specimen was naive CXCR3- CD8+ T cells from blood. As to subset: CD45RO-CCR7+CD27+CD95- naive CD8+ T cells lacking CXCR3 (TNR3-). This rearrangement joins TRBV12-3 or TRBV12-4 to TRBJ2-2; absent DNA, TCRdb's TRBD1 call cannot be checked. The sequence was collected from a human donor in good health. Some clones in this sample may be carry-over from other donors' samples. The chain's CDR3 is CASTPLNWANTGELFF.